This is a list of T cell receptor beta chains from one sample in a study of T-cell memory formation after mild COVID-19. One entry per CDR3 protein, called by TCRdb with MiXCR from the 5' RACE reads. Of 150,000 to 200,000 distinct CDR3 sequences listed, 20% to 25% are singletons. Material: PBMCs or a T cell subset sorted from them (not recorded which). The origin of the receptors is an adult woman who had mild COVID-19 (a few samples of this study predate the infection). Cell type and time point are not known. The CDR3 runs from the conserved cysteine through the conserved F or W. D genes are given only for firm matches. Size is omitted from some rows. Given values are once, few, many or a class for expanded clones.

TRBJ2-3 | . | TRBV6-2/TRBV6-3 | . | CASSYSITLADTQYF | TGTGCCAGCAGTTACTCAATAACCCTCGCGGATACGCAGTATTTT
TRBJ1-2 | TRBD1 | TRBV4-1 | . | CASSQVQTGPNYGYTF | TGCGCCAGCAGCCAAGTACAGACAGGGCCTAACTATGGCTACACCTTC
TRBJ1-1 | . | TRBV13 | few | CASRDWAPNTEAFF | TGTGCCAGCAGGGACTGGGCGCCGAACACTGAAGCTTTCTTT
TRBJ2-1 | TRBD2 | TRBV11-2 | few | CASSSRTSGGEQFF | TGTGCCAGCAGCTCGCGGACTAGCGGGGGTGAGCAGTTCTTC
TRBJ2-3 | TRBD2 | TRBV9 | . | CASSSSGGAVTDTQYF | TGTGCCAGCAGCTCGAGCGGGGGGGCCGTAACAGATACGCAGTATTTT
TRBJ1-1 | TRBD1 | TRBV29-1 | . | CSVGGTGAYTEAFF | TGCAGCGTTGGGGGGACAGGGGCGTACACTGAAGCTTTCTTT
TRBJ2-4 | . | TRBV7-9 | . | CASSLARPGDIQYF | TGTGCCAGCAGCTTAGCCAGGCCTGGCGACATTCAGTACTTC
TRBJ2-1 | TRBD1 | TRBV10-2 | . | CASSWTGEAYNEQFF | TGCGCCAGCTCTTGGACAGGGGAGGCCTACAATGAGCAGTTCTTC
TRBJ2-1 | . | TRBV12-3/TRBV12-4 | many | CASSLSDNEQFF | TGTGCCAGCAGCCTTTCAGACAATGAGCAGTTCTTC
TRBJ2-3 | . | TRBV4-1 | few | CASSPRGFSTDTQYF | TGCGCCAGCAGCCCCAGGGGCTTCAGCACAGATACGCAGTATTTT
TRBJ2-2 | TRBD1 | TRBV4-1 | few | CASSQIQGADGELFF | TGCGCCAGCAGCCAGATACAGGGGGCGGACGGGGAGCTGTTTTTT
TRBJ1-2 | TRBD1 | TRBV7-9 | . | CASSLGAGTGSGYTF | TGTGCCAGCAGCTTAGGGGCCGGGACAGGGAGTGGCTACACCTTC
TRBJ1-6 | TRBD1 | TRBV7-6 | few | CASSLGGQGASPLHF | TGTGCCAGCAGCTTAGGGGGACAGGGAGCTTCACCCCTCCACTTT
TRBJ1-1 | . | TRBV5-1 | many | CASSLAGSQGNTEAFF | TGCGCCAGCAGCTTGGCTGGAAGTCAGGGGAACACTGAAGCTTTCTTT
TRBJ2-2 | . | TRBV6-5 | few | CASSPAEGGELFF | TGTGCCAGCAGCCCGGCGGAAGGCGGGGAGCTGTTTTTT
TRBJ1-5 | TRBD1 | TRBV12-3/TRBV12-4 | few | CASSLTGGNQPQHF | TGTGCCAGCAGTCTTACAGGGGGCAATCAGCCCCAGCATTTT
TRBJ1-1 | . | TRBV5-1 | few | CASSSVGDYTEAFF | TGCGCCAGCAGCTCCGTCGGGGACTACACTGAAGCTTTCTTT
TRBJ2-7 | . | TRBV30 | . | CVIGESYEQYF | TGTGTGATTGGGGAGAGCTACGAGCAGTACTTC
TRBJ2-1 | . | TRBV12-3/TRBV12-4 | few | CASSIRGEQFF | TGTGCCAGCAGTATTAGGGGTGAGCAGTTCTTC
TRBJ1-4 | . | TRBV5-5 | . | CASSSYLSGATNEKLFF | TGTGCCAGCAGCTCCTATCTGTCAGGCGCAACTAATGAAAAACTGTTTTTT
TRBJ1-1 | TRBD1 | TRBV6-5 | few | CASRRTGQLLIPEAFF | TGTGCCAGCAGAAGAACGGGACAGTTGCTAATCCCTGAAGCTTTCTTT
TRBJ2-1 | TRBD2 | TRBV7-8 | few | CASSSAGLAGSYNEQFF | TGTGCCAGCAGCTCCGCCGGACTAGCGGGGTCATACAATGAGCAGTTCTTC
TRBJ1-5 | . | TRBV9 | . | CASSLGGGNQPQHF | TGTGCCAGCAGCCTTGGGGGCGGCAATCAGCCCCAGCATTTT
TRBJ2-7 | . | TRBV13 | . | CASSPQGTASRQYF | TGTGCCAGCAGCCCCCAAGGCACCGCCTCGAGACAGTACTTC
TRBJ2-2 | . | TRBV7-9 | few | CASRGGTGELFF | TGTGCCAGCCGTGGAGGGACCGGGGAGCTGTTTTTT
TRBJ1-1 | . | TRBV7-9 | few | CAVNGGLNTEAFF | TGTGCCGTCAACGGGGGTTTGAACACTGAAGCTTTCTTT
TRBJ2-1 | TRBD2 | TRBV5-6 | . | CASSWGTSPASYNEQFF | TGTGCCAGCAGCTGGGGGACTAGCCCAGCGTCCTACAATGAGCAGTTCTTC
TRBJ2-7 | TRBD1 | TRBV4-3 | . | CASSQDQDRELYEQYF | TGCGCCAGCAGCCAAGATCAGGACAGGGAGCTCTACGAGCAGTACTTC
TRBJ1-1 | . | TRBV19 | . | CASSNGGTEAFF | TGTGCCAGTAGTAATGGGGGCACTGAAGCTTTCTTT
TRBJ2-7 | . | TRBV12-3/TRBV12-4 | few | CASSPTGTIYEQYF | TGTGCCAGCAGCCCTACCGGGACAATCTACGAGCAGTACTTC
TRBJ2-3 | . | TRBV5-6 | . | CASSLGRAIRRNITDTQYF | TGTGCCAGCAGCTTGGGCCGGGCGATTAGACGGAACATCACAGATACGCAGTATTTT
TRBJ1-1 | . | TRBV6-2/TRBV6-3 | . | CASTRKQGAEGTEAFF | TGTGCCAGCACCAGAAAACAGGGCGCGGAGGGCACTGAAGCTTTCTTT
TRBJ2-1 | . | TRBV12-3/TRBV12-4 | . | CASSPGGLQNEQFF | TGTGCCAGCAGCCCAGGGGGACTTCAAAATGAGCAGTTCTTC
TRBJ1-5 | . | TRBV7-8 | once | CASSWWMGGFSNQPQHF | TGTGCCAGCAGCTGGTGGATGGGGGGCTTTAGCAATCAGCCCCAGCATTTT
TRBJ1-2 | . | TRBV12-3/TRBV12-4 | . | CASSYSVANYGYTF | TGTGCCAGCAGCTACAGCGTAGCTAACTATGGCTACACCTTC
TRBJ2-3 | TRBD2 | TRBV2 | . | CASIAGDTDTQYF | TGTGCCAGCATAGCGGGAGATACAGATACGCAGTATTTT
TRBJ2-3 | . | TRBV7-7 | few | CASSLVPAPTDTQYF | TGTGCTAGCAGCTTAGTTCCCGCTCCCACAGATACGCAGTATTTT
TRBJ2-7 | TRBD2 | TRBV4-2 | . | CASSQEFGAGNYEQYF | TGTGCCAGCAGCCAAGAATTTGGAGCGGGAAACTACGAGCAGTACTTC
TRBJ2-7 | . | TRBV9 | . | CASSAQDDSYEQYF | TGTGCCAGCAGCGCACAGGATGATTCCTACGAGCAGTACTTC
TRBJ2-1 | TRBD1 | TRBV10-3 | . | CAISEFGPGQGYSYNEQFF | TGTGCCATCAGTGAGTTTGGGCCGGGACAGGGGTATTCCTACAACGAGCAGTTCTTC
TRBJ2-3 | TRBD2 | TRBV7-9 | . | CASSFQRGPTDTQYF | TGTGCCAGCAGCTTCCAGCGGGGGCCCACAGATACGCAGTATTTT
TRBJ2-5 | TRBD2 | TRBV9 | . | CASSTEASGSETQYF | TGTGCCAGCAGCACCGAGGCGAGCGGGAGTGAGACCCAGTACTTC
TRBJ2-1 | TRBD1 | TRBV6-5 | few | CASRSGTEYNEQFF | TGTGCCAGCAGGTCCGGGACAGAGTACAATGAGCAGTTCTTC
TRBJ2-5 | TRBD2 | TRBV27 | . | CASSPLLAGGGETQYF | TGTGCCAGCAGTCCGTTACTAGCGGGGGGCGGTGAGACCCAGTACTTC
TRBJ2-3 | . | TRBV7-9 | . | CASSRVGGEADTQYF | TGTGCCAGCAGCCGGGTCGGGGGCGAAGCAGATACGCAGTATTTT
TRBJ1-1 | TRBD1 | TRBV6-1 | once | CASSDSTGSPGGAFF | TGTGCCAGCAGTGACTCGACAGGGAGCCCCGGTGGGGCTTTCTTT
TRBJ1-2 | TRBD1 | TRBV20-1 | . | CSAIDWGQNYGYTF | TGCAGTGCTATAGATTGGGGACAGAACTATGGCTACACCTTC
TRBJ1-2 | TRBD1 | TRBV7-9 | . | CASSSTSGGDGYTF | TGTGCCAGCAGCTCCACCTCAGGGGGCGATGGCTACACCTTC